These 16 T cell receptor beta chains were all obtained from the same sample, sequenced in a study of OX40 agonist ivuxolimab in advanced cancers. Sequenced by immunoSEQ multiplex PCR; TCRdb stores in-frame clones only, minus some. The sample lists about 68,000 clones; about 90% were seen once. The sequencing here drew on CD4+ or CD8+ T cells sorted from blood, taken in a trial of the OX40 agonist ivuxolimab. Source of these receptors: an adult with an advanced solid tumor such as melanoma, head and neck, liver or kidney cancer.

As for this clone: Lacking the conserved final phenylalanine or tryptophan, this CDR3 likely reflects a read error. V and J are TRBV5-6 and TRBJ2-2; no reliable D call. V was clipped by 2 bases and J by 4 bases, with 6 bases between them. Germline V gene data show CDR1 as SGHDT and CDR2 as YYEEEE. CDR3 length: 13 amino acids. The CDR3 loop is CASSFMTTGELFS. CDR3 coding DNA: TGTGCCAGCAGCTTCATGACCACCGGGGAGCTGTTTTCT.

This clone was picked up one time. The CDR3 bases are TGTGCCAGCAGCTTTCATCGGGGGTCTCGGGACGAGCAGTACTTC. This encodes CASSFHRGSRDEQYF. V usage is TRBV4-2 and J usage is TRBJ2-7, with a weak D call TRBD2 (6 bases). Deletions cut 5 bases from V and 5 bases from J, with 19 bases between. CDR3 size: 15 residues. Germline V gene sequence: CDR1 LGHNA, CDR2 YNFKEQ.

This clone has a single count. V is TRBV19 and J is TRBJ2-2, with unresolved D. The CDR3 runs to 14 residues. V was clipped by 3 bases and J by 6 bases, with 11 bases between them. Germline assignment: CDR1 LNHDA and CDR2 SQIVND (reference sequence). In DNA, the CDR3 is TGTGCCAGTAGTATCACCAGCGCCCCCGGGGAGCTGTTTTTT. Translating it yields CASSITSAPGELFF.

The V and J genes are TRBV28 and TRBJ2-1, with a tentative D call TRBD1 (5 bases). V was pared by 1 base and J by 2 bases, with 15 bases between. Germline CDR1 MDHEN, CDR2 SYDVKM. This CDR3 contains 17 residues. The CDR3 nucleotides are TGTGCCAGCAGTTTATTCGACAGTTATCCTACCTACAATGAGCAGTTCTTC. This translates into CASSLFDSYPTYNEQFF. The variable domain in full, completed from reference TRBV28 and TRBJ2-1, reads DVKVTQSSRYLVKRTGEKVFLECVQDMDHENMFWYRQDPGLGLRLIYFSYDVKMKEKGDIPEGYSVSREKKERFSLILESASTNQTSMYLCASSLFDSYPTYNEQFFGPGTRLTVL.

CDR3 nucleotide sequence: TGTGCCAGCTCACCACTGAAAGGATACGAGCAGTACTTC. Protein sequence: CASSPLKGYEQYF. The chain uses TRBV18 and TRBJ2-7; D is uncertain. Deletions cut 1 base from V and 4 bases from J, with 8 bases between. From germline, CDR1 is KGHSH and CDR2 LQKENI. The CDR3 is 13 residues long.

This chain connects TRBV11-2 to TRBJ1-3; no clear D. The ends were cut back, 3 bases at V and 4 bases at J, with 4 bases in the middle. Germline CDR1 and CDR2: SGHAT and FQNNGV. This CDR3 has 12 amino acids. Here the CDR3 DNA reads TGTGCCAGCAGCTTTGAAGGAAACACCATATATTTT. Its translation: CASSFEGNTIYF.

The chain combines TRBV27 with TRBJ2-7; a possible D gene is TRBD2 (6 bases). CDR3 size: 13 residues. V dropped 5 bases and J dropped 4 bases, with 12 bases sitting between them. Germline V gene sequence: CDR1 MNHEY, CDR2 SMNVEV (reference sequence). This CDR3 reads CASSALRGYEQYF. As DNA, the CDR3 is TGTGCCAGCAGTGCCCTCCGGGGGTACGAGCAGTACTTC.

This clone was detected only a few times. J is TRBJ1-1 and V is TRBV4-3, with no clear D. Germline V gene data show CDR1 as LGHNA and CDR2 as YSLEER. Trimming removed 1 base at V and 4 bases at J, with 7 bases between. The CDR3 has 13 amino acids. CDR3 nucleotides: TGCGCCAGCAGCCAAGTTATTGGCACTGAAGCTTTCTTT. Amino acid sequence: CASSQVIGTEAFF.

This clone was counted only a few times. CDR3 residues: CASSSPERGREFNNEQFF. CDR3 DNA: TGTGCCAGCAGCTCGCCCGAGAGAGGCAGGGAGTTTAACAATGAGCAGTTCTTC. This chain uses TRBV7-9 with TRBJ2-1; D tentatively reads TRBD1 or TRBD2 (5 bases each). Germline-derived CDR1 and CDR2 are SEHNR and FQNEAQ (reference sequence). The ends were cut back, 4 bases at V and 5 bases at J, with 24 bases in the middle. There are 18 residues in the CDR3. Together with reference TRBV7-9 and TRBJ2-1, the CDR3 gives the full variable domain: DTGVSQNPRHKITKRGQNVTFRCDPISEHNRLYWYRQTLGQGPEFLTYFQNEAQLEKSRLLSDRFSAERPKGSFSTLEIQRTEQGDSAMYLCASSSPERGREFNNEQFFGPGTRLTVL.

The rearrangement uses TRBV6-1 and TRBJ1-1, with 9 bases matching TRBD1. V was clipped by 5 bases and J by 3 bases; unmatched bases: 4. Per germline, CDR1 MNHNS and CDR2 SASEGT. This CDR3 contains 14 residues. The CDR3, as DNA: TGTGCCAGCAGTCCGGGACAGGGTTACACTGAAGCTTTCTTT. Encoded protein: CASSPGQGYTEAFF.

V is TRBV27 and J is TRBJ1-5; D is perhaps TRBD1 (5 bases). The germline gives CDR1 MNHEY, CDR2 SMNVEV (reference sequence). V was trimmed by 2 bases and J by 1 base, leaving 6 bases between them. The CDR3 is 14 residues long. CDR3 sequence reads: CASSLRGSNQPQHF. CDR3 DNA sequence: TGTGCCAGCAGTTTAAGGGGAAGCAATCAGCCCCAGCATTTT.

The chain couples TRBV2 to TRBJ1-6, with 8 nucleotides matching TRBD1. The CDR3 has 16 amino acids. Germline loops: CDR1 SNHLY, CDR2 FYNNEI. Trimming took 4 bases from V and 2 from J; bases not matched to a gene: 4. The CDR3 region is CASSASGGAYNSPLHF. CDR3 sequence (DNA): TGTGCCAGCAGTGCCTCAGGGGGCGCCTATAATTCACCCCTCCACTTT.

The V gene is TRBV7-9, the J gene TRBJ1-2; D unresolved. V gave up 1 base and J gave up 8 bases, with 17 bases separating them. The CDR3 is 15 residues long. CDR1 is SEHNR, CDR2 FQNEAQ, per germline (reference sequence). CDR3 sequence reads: CASSLGPGSLLGYTF. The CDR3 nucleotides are TGTGCCAGCAGCTTAGGTCCGGGCAGCCTCCTAGGCTACACCTTC.

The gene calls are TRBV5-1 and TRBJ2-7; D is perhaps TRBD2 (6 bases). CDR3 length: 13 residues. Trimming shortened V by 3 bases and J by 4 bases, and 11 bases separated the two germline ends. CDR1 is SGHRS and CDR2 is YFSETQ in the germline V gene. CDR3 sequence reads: CASSSRRGYEQYF. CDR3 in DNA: TGCGCCAGCAGCTCTCGACGGGGGTACGAGCAGTACTTC. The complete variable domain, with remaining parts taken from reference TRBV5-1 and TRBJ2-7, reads KAGVTQTPRYLIKTRGQQVTLSCSPISGHRSVSWYQQTPGQGLQFLFEYFSETQRNKGNFPGRFSGRQFSNSRSEMNVSTLELGDSALYLCASSSRRGYEQYFGPGTRLTVT.

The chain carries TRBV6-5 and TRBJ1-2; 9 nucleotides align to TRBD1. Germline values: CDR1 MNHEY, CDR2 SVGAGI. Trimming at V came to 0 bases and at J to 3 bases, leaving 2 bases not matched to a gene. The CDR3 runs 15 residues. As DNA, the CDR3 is TGTGCCAGCAGTTACTCACAGGGGGCCGACTATGGCTACACCTTC. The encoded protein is CASSYSQGADYGYTF.

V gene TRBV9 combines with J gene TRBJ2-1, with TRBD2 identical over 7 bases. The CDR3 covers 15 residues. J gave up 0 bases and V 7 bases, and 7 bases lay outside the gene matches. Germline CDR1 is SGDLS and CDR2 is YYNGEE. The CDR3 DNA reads TGTGCCAGCCAAAGCGGGGCAAGCTCCTACAATGAGCAGTTCTTC. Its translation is CASQSGASSYNEQFF.